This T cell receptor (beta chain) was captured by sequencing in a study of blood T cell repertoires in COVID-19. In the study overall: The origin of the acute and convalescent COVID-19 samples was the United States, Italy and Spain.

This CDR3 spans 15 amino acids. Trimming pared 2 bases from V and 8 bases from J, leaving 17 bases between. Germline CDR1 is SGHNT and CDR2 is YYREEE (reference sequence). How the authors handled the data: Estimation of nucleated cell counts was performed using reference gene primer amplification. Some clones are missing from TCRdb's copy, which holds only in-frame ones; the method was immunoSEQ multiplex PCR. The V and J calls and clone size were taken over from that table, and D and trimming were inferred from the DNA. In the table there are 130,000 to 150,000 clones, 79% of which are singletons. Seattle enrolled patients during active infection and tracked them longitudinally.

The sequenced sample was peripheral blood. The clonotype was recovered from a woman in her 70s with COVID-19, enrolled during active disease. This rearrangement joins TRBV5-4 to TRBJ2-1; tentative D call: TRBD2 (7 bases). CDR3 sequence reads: CASSFSWGGLDEQFF. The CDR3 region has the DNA TGTGCCAGCAGCTTCTCGTGGGGGGGCCTGGATGAGCAGTTCTTC.